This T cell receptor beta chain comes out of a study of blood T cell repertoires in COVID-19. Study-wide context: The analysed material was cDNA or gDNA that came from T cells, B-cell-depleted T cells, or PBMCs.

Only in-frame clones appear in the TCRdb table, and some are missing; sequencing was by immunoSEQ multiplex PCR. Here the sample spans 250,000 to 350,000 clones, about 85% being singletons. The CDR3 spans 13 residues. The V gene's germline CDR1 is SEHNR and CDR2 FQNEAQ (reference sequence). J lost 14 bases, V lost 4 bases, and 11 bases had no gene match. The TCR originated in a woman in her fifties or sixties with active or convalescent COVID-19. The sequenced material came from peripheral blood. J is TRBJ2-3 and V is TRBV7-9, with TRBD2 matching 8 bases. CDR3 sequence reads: CASSSQSGSNRYF. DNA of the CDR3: TGTGCCAGCAGCTCACAGAGCGGGAGCAACCGGTATTTT.